This is a list of T cell receptor beta chains from one sample in a study of T cell changes during pregnancy in multiple sclerosis. Assay used: immunoSEQ multiplex PCR; TCRdb lists only in-frame clones, some missing. There are over 60,000 clones in the sample; roughly nine tenths occur only once, and about 0.3% lies in the top ten. Sequenced material: CD4+ T cells from peripheral blood mononuclear cells, taken in the third trimester of pregnancy. These receptors came from a female donor in good health, enrolled as a control in a pregnancy study. Each CDR3 is given with its conserved first and last residue. The order of the fields is V gene, CDR3 length, J gene, D gene, clone size, CDR3 DNA, CDR3 protein. A D gene is named only where the DNA matches it firmly. Clone size is given for some rows only: seen once, a few or many times, or a class if the clone is expanded.

v_gene: TRBV25-1; len: 15; j_gene: TRBJ1-1; d_gene: NA; abundance: NA; CDR3nt: TGTGCCAGCAGTGCTCCCGGGACACCAGCAAGTCAAGCTTTCTTT; CDR3aa: CASSAPGTPASQAFF
v_gene: TRBV10-3; len: 14; j_gene: TRBJ1-6; d_gene: NA; abundance: few; CDR3nt: TGTGCCATCAGGCCCGGGACATATGATTCACCCCTCCACTTT; CDR3aa: CAIRPGTYDSPLHF
v_gene: TRBV13; len: 14; j_gene: TRBJ2-3; d_gene: NA; abundance: NA; CDR3nt: TGTGCCAGCAGCTTAACGAGCGGGACAGATACGCAGTATTTT; CDR3aa: CASSLTSGTDTQYF
v_gene: TRBV5-4; len: 15; j_gene: TRBJ2-5; d_gene: TRBD2; abundance: NA; CDR3nt: TGTGCCAGCAGCTCCGGACTAGCGGGGCAAGAGACCCAGTACTTC; CDR3aa: CASSSGLAGQETQYF
v_gene: TRBV6-1; len: 14; j_gene: TRBJ2-7; d_gene: NA; abundance: NA; CDR3nt: TGTGCCAGCAGTGAAGGGTCCAGGGTGTACGAGCAGTACTTC; CDR3aa: CASSEGSRVYEQYF
v_gene: TRBV27; len: 16; j_gene: TRBJ1-1; d_gene: NA; abundance: NA; CDR3nt: TGTGCCAGCACCCCTGGGGCAGGGATACCGAACACTGAAGCTTTCTTT; CDR3aa: CASTPGAGIPNTEAFF
v_gene: TRBV5-6; len: 17; j_gene: TRBJ2-1; d_gene: TRBD2; abundance: NA; CDR3nt: TGTGCCAGCAGCCTCCCGACTAGCGGGGGATTTTACAATGAGCAGTTCTTC; CDR3aa: CASSLPTSGGFYNEQFF
v_gene: TRBV6-1; len: 15; j_gene: TRBJ1-3; d_gene: TRBD1; abundance: NA; CDR3nt: TGTGCCAGCAGGGACCCGGGACAGAGCGGAAACACCATATATTTT; CDR3aa: CASRDPGQSGNTIYF
v_gene: TRBV6-5; len: 14; j_gene: TRBJ1-1; d_gene: NA; abundance: NA; CDR3nt: TGTGCCAGCAGTACGAATCGAGGGAACACTGAAGCTTTCTTT; CDR3aa: CASSTNRGNTEAFF
v_gene: TRBV6-5; len: 15; j_gene: TRBJ2-3; d_gene: TRBD2; abundance: NA; CDR3nt: TGTGCCAGCAGTCCTAGCGGCCATAGCACAGATACGCAGTATTTT; CDR3aa: CASSPSGHSTDTQYF
v_gene: TRBV5-4; len: 12; j_gene: TRBJ2-7; d_gene: NA; abundance: NA; CDR3nt: TGTGCCAGCAGCTTGGAGGACAAATCGCAGTACTTC; CDR3aa: CASSLEDKSQYF
v_gene: TRBV4-3; len: 15; j_gene: TRBJ2-7; d_gene: NA; abundance: NA; CDR3nt: TGCGCCAGCAGCTCCTGGGCGGGGGCGAGCTACGAGCAGTACTTC; CDR3aa: CASSSWAGASYEQYF
v_gene: TRBV27; len: 19; j_gene: TRBJ2-7; d_gene: TRBD1; abundance: NA; CDR3nt: TGTGCCAGCAGCCCGATCCGCCGGACAGGCAATACATTCTCCTACGAGCAGTACTTC; CDR3aa: CASSPIRRTGNTFSYEQYF
v_gene: TRBV19; len: 17; j_gene: TRBJ1-6; d_gene: NA; abundance: NA; CDR3nt: TGTGCCAGTAGTATAGAGTCAAGCCGCTCCTATAATTCACCCCTCCACTTT; CDR3aa: CASSIESSRSYNSPLHF
v_gene: TRBV19; len: 14; j_gene: TRBJ2-2; d_gene: NA; abundance: NA; CDR3nt: TGTGCCAGCAAAGGGGGTTATTGGTCCGGGGAGCTGTTTTTT; CDR3aa: CASKGGYWSGELFF
v_gene: TRBV7-3; len: 14; j_gene: TRBJ2-3; d_gene: NA; abundance: NA; CDR3nt: TGTGCCAGCAGCCAGGGCCTACCTGCAGATACGCAGTATTTT; CDR3aa: CASSQGLPADTQYF
v_gene: TRBV19; len: 15; j_gene: TRBJ2-6; d_gene: NA; abundance: NA; CDR3nt: TGTGCCAGTAGAGACAGGCCCTCTGGGGCCAACGTCCTGACTTTC; CDR3aa: CASRDRPSGANVLTF
v_gene: TRBV4-3; len: 17; j_gene: TRBJ2-7; d_gene: TRBD2; abundance: NA; CDR3nt: TGCGCCAGCAGCCAAGGGGTTAGGCGGGGGGCTTTGTACGAGCAGTACTTC; CDR3aa: CASSQGVRRGALYEQYF
v_gene: TRBV15; len: 15; j_gene: TRBJ1-6; d_gene: NA; abundance: NA; CDR3nt: TGTGCCACCAGCCGAGACGTTACAGGGAATTCACCCCTCCACTTT; CDR3aa: CATSRDVTGNSPLHF
v_gene: TRBV4-3; len: 17; j_gene: TRBJ2-1; d_gene: TRBD2; abundance: NA; CDR3nt: TGCGCCAGCAGCCAGACTAGCGGGGGGCCTCCCTACAATGAGCAGTTCTTC; CDR3aa: CASSQTSGGPPYNEQFF
v_gene: TRBV19; len: 13; j_gene: TRBJ1-1; d_gene: NA; abundance: NA; CDR3nt: TGTGCCAGTAGTAGTCAGATGAACACTGAAGCTTTCTTT; CDR3aa: CASSSQMNTEAFF
v_gene: TRBV7-8; len: 15; j_gene: TRBJ2-2; d_gene: TRBD2; abundance: NA; CDR3nt: TGTGCCAGCAGCTCGACTAGCGGCAACACCGGGGAGCTGTTTTTT; CDR3aa: CASSSTSGNTGELFF
v_gene: TRBV5-1; len: 16; j_gene: TRBJ2-1; d_gene: TRBD2; abundance: NA; CDR3nt: TGCGCCAGCAGCTTGGACAGCGGGGGGGCTTACAATGAGCAGTTCTTC; CDR3aa: CASSLDSGGAYNEQFF
v_gene: TRBV11-1; len: 13; j_gene: TRBJ2-1; d_gene: NA; abundance: NA; CDR3nt: TGTGCCAGCAGCTTAGCGGGGGGCAATGAGCAGTTCTTC; CDR3aa: CASSLAGGNEQFF
v_gene: TRBV27; len: 15; j_gene: TRBJ2-7; d_gene: TRBD1; abundance: NA; CDR3nt: TGTGCCAGCAGTCCTCCAGGGGGCGCGCTTTACGAGCAGTACTTC; CDR3aa: CASSPPGGALYEQYF
v_gene: TRBV5-6; len: 16; j_gene: TRBJ2-1; d_gene: TRBD2; abundance: once; CDR3nt: TGTGCCAGCAGCCTTAGGCGGGGGGCTCTGAACAATGAGCAGTTCTTC; CDR3aa: CASSLRRGALNNEQFF
v_gene: TRBV30; len: 15; j_gene: TRBJ1-5; d_gene: NA; abundance: NA; CDR3nt: TGTGCCTGGAGTAGGAGGGGACGTAGCAATCAGCCCCAGCATTTT; CDR3aa: CAWSRRGRSNQPQHF
v_gene: TRBV2; len: 14; j_gene: TRBJ2-1; d_gene: TRBD1; abundance: NA; CDR3nt: TGTGCCAGCGTTACCGGGACAGGGATCAATGAGCAGTTCTTC; CDR3aa: CASVTGTGINEQFF
v_gene: TRBV6-6; len: 15; j_gene: TRBJ1-4; d_gene: NA; abundance: NA; CDR3nt: TGTGCCAGCAGTGCCGAGGGAGGTCGGGGAGGAAAACTGTTTTTT; CDR3aa: CASSAEGGRGGKLFF
v_gene: TRBV7-2; len: 14; j_gene: TRBJ1-2; d_gene: NA; abundance: NA; CDR3nt: TGTGCCAGCAGCTCCGACTCGATCAACTATGGCTACACCTTC; CDR3aa: CASSSDSINYGYTF
v_gene: TRBV6-6; len: 14; j_gene: TRBJ1-2; d_gene: TRBD1; abundance: NA; CDR3nt: TGTGCCAGCAGTTACTCCGGACAGGACTATGGCTACACCTTC; CDR3aa: CASSYSGQDYGYTF
v_gene: TRBV9; len: 14; j_gene: TRBJ2-1; d_gene: NA; abundance: NA; CDR3nt: TGTGCCAGCAGCCCCACTAGCTCCTACAATGAGCAGTTCTTC; CDR3aa: CASSPTSSYNEQFF
v_gene: TRBV7-2; len: 17; j_gene: TRBJ1-2; d_gene: TRBD1; abundance: NA; CDR3nt: TGTGCCAGCAGCTTTTACCTAGGGGCACAACAGGGGGCGGGCTACACCTTC; CDR3aa: CASSFYLGAQQGAGYTF
v_gene: TRBV15; len: 14; j_gene: TRBJ2-7; d_gene: NA; abundance: NA; CDR3nt: TGTGCCACCAGCAGAGATTGGGGCAACTACGAGCAGTACTTC; CDR3aa: CATSRDWGNYEQYF
v_gene: TRBV7-3; len: 14; j_gene: TRBJ2-1; d_gene: TRBD1; abundance: NA; CDR3nt: TGTGCCAGCAGCTTGGGCAGGGGGAGTGATGAGCAGTTCTTC; CDR3aa: CASSLGRGSDEQFF
v_gene: TRBV29-1; len: 13; j_gene: TRBJ1-4; d_gene: TRBD1; abundance: NA; CDR3nt: TGCAGCGTCCGGACAGGGGCAGGGGAAAAACTGTTTTTT; CDR3aa: CSVRTGAGEKLFF
v_gene: TRBV2; len: 14; j_gene: TRBJ1-3; d_gene: TRBD1; abundance: NA; CDR3nt: TGTGCCAGCAGTCCTCAGGGGGTGGGAAACACCATATATTTT; CDR3aa: CASSPQGVGNTIYF
v_gene: TRBV10-3; len: 13; j_gene: TRBJ2-7; d_gene: NA; abundance: NA; CDR3nt: TGTGCCATCAGCGGGACAAATTCCTACGAGCAGTACTTC; CDR3aa: CAISGTNSYEQYF
v_gene: TRBV10-3; len: 15; j_gene: TRBJ1-6; d_gene: NA; abundance: NA; CDR3nt: TGTGCCATCAGCGGGGGGAGCTCCTATAATTCACCCCTCCACTTT; CDR3aa: CAISGGSSYNSPLHF
v_gene: TRBV29-1; len: 11; j_gene: TRBJ2-3; d_gene: NA; abundance: NA; CDR3nt: TGCAGCGTCCGTATTGCAGTTACGCAGTATTTT; CDR3aa: CSVRIAVTQYF
v_gene: TRBV7-6; len: 13; j_gene: TRBJ2-7; d_gene: NA; abundance: NA; CDR3nt: TGTGCCAGCAGCTTGGAAGGGGTGCGGGAGCAGTACTTC; CDR3aa: CASSLEGVREQYF
v_gene: TRBV6-5; len: 15; j_gene: TRBJ2-2; d_gene: TRBD1; abundance: NA; CDR3nt: TGTGCCAGCAGTCCAGGACAGGGGGGAGCCGGGGAGCTGTTTTTT; CDR3aa: CASSPGQGGAGELFF
v_gene: TRBV4-3; len: 15; j_gene: TRBJ1-2; d_gene: TRBD1; abundance: NA; CDR3nt: TGCGCCAGCAGCCAACAGGACAGGGGAATCTATGGCTACACCTTC; CDR3aa: CASSQQDRGIYGYTF